A single sample is the source of the 27 T cell receptor beta chains below, sequenced in a study of untreated major depressive disorder (dated by TCRdb to about 2018). The library was produced with the immunoSEQ multiplex PCR assay. TCRdb provides this immuneACCESS table in a form limited to in-frame rearrangements. Some clones are lacking; in checked studies, under half of them reflect an unresolved V gene, and why the rest are absent is not known. This sample has around 20,000 clones in its table, and roughly 89% of those were observed once. 0.47% of the sample is in the top ten clones. Specimen: CD4+ T cells from PBMCs. These receptors all come from a woman aged 40 to 49 in good health.

This chain connects TRBV7-9 to TRBJ2-2; no clear D gene. This CDR3 comprises 15 residues. V was trimmed by 1 base and J by 6 bases, leaving 12 bases between them. Germline CDR1 and CDR2: SEHNR and FQNEAQ (reference sequence). DNA of the CDR3: TGTGCCAGCAGCTTAGACGTGGGATCCCCCGGGGAGCTGTTTTTT. Its protein is CASSLDVGSPGELFF.

The V gene is TRBV5-1, the J gene TRBJ1-4; TRBD1 agrees at 7 bases. The CDR3 runs to 17 residues. Germline lookup yields CDR1 SGHRS and CDR2 YFSETQ. After removal of 2 bases from V and 4 bases from J, the junction contained 11 bases not matched to a gene. The CDR3 protein is CASSLEYAGQVNEKLFF. The CDR3 DNA is TGCGCCAGCAGCTTAGAATACGCCGGACAGGTTAATGAAAAACTGTTTTTT.

The V gene is TRBV13, the J gene TRBJ2-2; no definite D call. Germline V CDR1 and CDR2: PRHDT, FYEKMQ (reference sequence). With 8 bases removed from V and 4 bases from J, the gap between germline ends came to 14 bases. The CDR3 is made up of 14 amino acids. The CDR3 DNA reads as TGTGCCAGCCGCGTTTTGGGTGGCACCGGGGAGCTGTTTTTT. It specifies CASRVLGGTGELFF.

The chain links TRBV28 to TRBJ2-1; no reliable D call. There are 12 residues in the CDR3. Germline V gene sequence: CDR1 MDHEN, CDR2 SYDVKM. V lost 5 bases, J lost 11 bases, and 13 bases lay in between. In DNA, the CDR3 is TGTGCCAGCAGTATAAAGAGCATGAAGCAGTTCTTC. Its protein is CASSIKSMKQFF.

This chain connects TRBV30 to TRBJ2-7, with TRBD2 matching 13 bases. The CDR3 is 12 residues long. J gave up 12 bases and V 5 bases, and 7 bases lay outside the gene matches. Germline CDR1 reads GTSNPN; CDR2 reads SVGIG (reference sequence). CDR3 bases: TGTGCCTGGGGGACTAGCGGGACCTCCCCGTACTTC. Translation: CAWGTSGTSPYF.

The chain is built from TRBV29-1 and TRBJ1-1; no definite D call. The CDR3 is made up of 13 amino acids. Trimming left V 3 bases short and J 1 base short, with 9 bases between. The germline gives CDR1 SQVTM, CDR2 ANQGSEA. CDR3 in DNA: TGCAGCGTTGATAGGGTGTCGAACACTGAAGCTTTCTTT. Translating it yields CSVDRVSNTEAFF.

This clone has only a few counts. The chain uses TRBV2 and TRBJ1-4; D is perhaps TRBD1 (5 bases). The V gene lost 11 bases and the J gene lost 3 bases, with 13 bases spanning the gap. Germline assignment: CDR1 SNHLY and CDR2 FYNNEI. The CDR3 has 13 residues. The CDR3 nucleotides read TGTGCCGGCTCGACAGTCGCTAATGAAAAACTGTTTTTT. Amino acid sequence: CAGSTVANEKLFF.

V usage is TRBV7-2 and J usage is TRBJ1-2, with D hard to call. CDR3 length: 13 amino acids. The germline gives CDR1 SGHTA, CDR2 FQGNSA. Trimming removed 3 bases at V and 5 bases at J, with 10 bases between. The CDR3 DNA sequence: TGTGCCAGCAGCTTGTACGGCGGATATGGCTACACCTTC. Its translation: CASSLYGGYGYTF.

This clone was observed a few times. The V gene is TRBV28, the J gene TRBJ2-6; the match to TRBD1 covers 7 bases. The length of the CDR3 is 17 residues. V was pared by 8 bases and J by 1 base, with 11 bases of the junction left unmatched. From germline, CDR1 is MDHEN and CDR2 SYDVKM. DNA for the CDR3: TGTGCCAGCCGGAAGGGACAGTATACTTCTGGGGCCAACGTCCTGACTTTC. It yields the protein CASRKGQYTSGANVLTF.

The chain combines TRBV4-1 with TRBJ2-5; 10 bases agree with TRBD2. Germline loops: CDR1 MGHRA, CDR2 YSYEKL. The J segment lost 3 bases and the V segment lost 8 bases, leaving 9 bases of the junction unmatched. The CDR3 sequence is 15 residues long. The CDR3 here is CASGESGRGEETQYF. The CDR3 DNA reads as TGCGCCAGCGGAGAGAGCGGGAGGGGGGAAGAGACCCAGTACTTC.

V is TRBV6-1 and J is TRBJ2-7; D is unresolved. The V end was cut by 1 base, the J end by 3 bases, with 13 bases between. The CDR3 totals 15 residues. Germline CDR1 MNHNS, CDR2 SASEGT. For the CDR3, the DNA is TGTGCCAGCAGTGAAGACGAGGCGGCCTTCTACGAGCAGTACTTC. As protein: CASSEDEAAFYEQYF.

The chain is built from TRBV2 and TRBJ1-2; D ambiguous. CDR1 and CDR2 from the germline V gene are SNHLY and FYNNEI. V gave up 0 bases and J gave up 7 bases, with 15 bases separating them. This CDR3 has 15 amino acids. The CDR3 reads CASSEALWEYPGYTF. CDR3 DNA sequence: TGTGCCAGCAGTGAAGCGCTTTGGGAATATCCTGGCTACACCTTC. The complete variable domain, with remaining parts taken from reference TRBV2 and TRBJ1-2, reads EPEVTQTPSHQVTQMGQEVILRCVPISNHLYFYWYRQILGQKVEFLVSFYNNEISEKSEIFDDQFSVERPDGSNFTLKIRSTKLEDSAMYFCASSEALWEYPGYTFGSGTRLTVV.

V and J are TRBV7-3 and TRBJ2-1, with 7 nucleotides matching TRBD2. CDR1 SGHTA and CDR2 FQGTGA come from the germline V gene. The CDR3 spans 14 residues. Unmatched junction bases numbered 12, after V lost 9 bases and J lost 7 bases. As DNA, the CDR3 is TGTGCCAGTGGGAGTAGCGGGCCTGGGAATGAGCAGTTCTTC. Translating it yields CASGSSGPGNEQFF.

V and J are TRBV5-1 and TRBJ2-5; no reliable D call. Trimming pared 1 base from V and 0 bases from J, leaving 4 bases between. Germline assignment: CDR1 SGHRS and CDR2 YFSETQ. This CDR3 is built from 13 residues. The CDR3 DNA follows: TGCGCCAGCAGCTTGCGTAACCAAGAGACCCAGTACTTC. Protein sequence: CASSLRNQETQYF.

CDR3 protein: CASSQDTSGNTIYF. CDR3 nucleotides: TGTGCCAGCAGTCAGGACACCTCTGGAAACACCATATATTTT. This chain links TRBV2 with TRBJ1-3; a weak D match, TRBD1 (5 bases). Trimming pared 5 bases from V and 0 bases from J, leaving 8 bases between. CDR1 and CDR2 (germline): SNHLY, FYNNEI. The CDR3 runs 14 residues.

J is TRBJ1-3 and V is TRBV28; 8 bases line up with TRBD1. There are 15 residues in the CDR3. V dropped 8 bases and J dropped 0; count of bases not matched to a gene: 6. The germline gives CDR1 MDHEN, CDR2 SYDVKM. The CDR3 loop is CASHAGTGSGNTIYF. Written as DNA, the CDR3 is TGTGCCAGCCACGCCGGGACAGGCTCTGGAAACACCATATATTTT.

The J gene is TRBJ1-1, the V gene TRBV28; TRBD1 aligns across 10 bases. The germline CDR1 and CDR2 sequences are MDHEN and SYDVKM. After removal of 2 bases from V and 9 bases from J, the junction contained 6 bases not matched to a gene. The CDR3 is 14 amino acids. CDR3 sequence reads: CASSLRPGQGQAFF. The CDR3 coding sequence is TGTGCCAGCAGTTTACGTCCGGGACAGGGGCAAGCTTTCTTT.

The count of this clone is one. The genes are TRBV4-1 and TRBJ1-5; D may be TRBD1 (6 bases). The CDR3 contains 14 residues. Germline assignment: CDR1 MGHRA and CDR2 YSYEKL. V lost 4 bases and J lost 4, with 11 bases in between. The CDR3 bases are TGCGCCAGCAGCCTGCACAGGGATAATCAGCCCCAGCATTTT. Translating it yields CASSLHRDNQPQHF.

CDR3 protein: CAISPLGQGYGYTF. In DNA form, the CDR3 reads TGTGCCATCAGCCCCCTGGGGCAGGGTTATGGCTACACCTTC. The rearrangement links TRBV10-3 to TRBJ1-2, with a weak D call TRBD1 (5 bases). CDR1 ENHRY and CDR2 SYGVKD come from the germline V gene. This CDR3 has 14 amino acids. With 6 bases removed from V and 5 bases from J, the gap between germline ends came to 16 bases.

This clone appeared once. The chain couples TRBV9 to TRBJ1-2; TRBD1 matches 11 bases. CDR3 length: 15 amino acids. The V and J ends lost 3 bases and 4 bases, in that order; junction bases with no gene match: 5. Germline lookup yields CDR1 SGDLS and CDR2 YYNGEE. The CDR3 bases are TGTGCCAGCAGCGCAGGACAGGGGGCAGGCTATGGCTACACCTTC. It is translated as CASSAGQGAGYGYTF. Combining the CDR3 with reference TRBV9 and TRBJ1-2 gives the whole variable domain DSGVTQTPKHLITATGQRVTLRCSPRSGDLSVYWYQQSLDQGLQFLIQYYNGEERAKGNILERFSAQQFPDLHSELNLSSLELGDSALYFCASSAGQGAGYGYTFGSGTRLTVV.

The chain couples TRBV29-1 to TRBJ2-3; no definite D call. The CDR3 loop spans 11 amino acids. Germline CDR1 and CDR2: SQVTM and ANQGSEA. The V end lost 3 bases, the J end lost 3 bases, and 4 bases lay between the germline ends. The DNA for the CDR3 is TGCAGCGTTGACCGAACAGATACGCAGTATTTT. It encodes CSVDRTDTQYF.

V gene TRBV27 combines with J gene TRBJ2-5, with 8 bases aligning to TRBD1. Trimming removed 0 bases from V and 1 base from J; junction bases left unmatched: 16. The CDR3 consists of 20 residues. Germline V gene lookup returns CDR1 MNHEY and CDR2 SMNVEV (reference sequence). The CDR3 spells CASSLSGGTGIQQIQETQYF. The DNA for the CDR3 is TGTGCCAGCAGTTTATCAGGAGGGACAGGCATACAGCAGATCCAAGAGACCCAGTACTTC.

In this sample, this clone turned up once. The V call is TRBV29-1, the J call TRBJ2-1; the match to TRBD2 covers 8 bases. CDR1 SQVTM and CDR2 ANQGSEA come from the germline V gene. This CDR3 is 13 amino acids long. V trimming: 3 bases; J trimming: 9 bases; junction bases outside the gene matches: 7. In DNA form, the CDR3 reads TGCAGCGTTGAGCGGACTAGCACCCGTGAGCAGTTCTTC. This translates into CSVERTSTREQFF.

This clone has a handful of counts. This chain uses TRBV29-1 with TRBJ2-7; 8 positions match TRBD1. The length of the CDR3 is 12 residues. With V trimmed by 3 bases and J by 6 bases, 4 bases remained unmatched. The germline CDR1 and CDR2 sequences are SQVTM and ANQGSEA. In DNA, the CDR3 is TGCAGCGTTGAGGGAGACAGGGGCGAGCAGTACTTC. Its protein is CSVEGDRGEQYF.

The chain recombines TRBV11-2 with TRBJ2-3, with TRBD1 matching 10 bases. Trimming cost V 3 bases and J 3 bases; bases outside gene matches: 6. This CDR3 region has 16 residues. Germline CDR1 SGHAT, CDR2 FQNNGV. The CDR3 bases are TGTGCCAGCAGCTTGGGACCGGGACAGGGGACAGATACGCAGTATTTT. As protein: CASSLGPGQGTDTQYF.

The gene calls are TRBV2 and TRBJ2-7, with 9 bases that match TRBD1. The J segment lost 5 bases and the V segment lost 8 bases, leaving 16 bases of the junction unmatched. From germline, CDR1 is SNHLY and CDR2 FYNNEI. This CDR3 spans 16 amino acids. The CDR3 DNA follows: TGTGCCAGCTTCAAAGCCGGGACAGGGTCCACCCACGAGCAGTACTTC. This encodes CASFKAGTGSTHEQYF. Looking up the rest from reference TRBV2 and TRBJ2-7 gives the full variable domain: EPEVTQTPSHQVTQMGQEVILRCVPISNHLYFYWYRQILGQKVEFLVSFYNNEISEKSEIFDDQFSVERPDGSNFTLKIRSTKLEDSAMYFCASFKAGTGSTHEQYFGPGTRLTVT.

This clone appeared a single time. The CDR3 sequence: CASRPSSGYEQYF. CDR3 sequence (DNA): TGCGCCAGCCGGCCCTCGAGCGGGTACGAGCAGTACTTC. The chain recombines TRBV5-1 with TRBJ2-7; possible D gene TRBD2, 6 bases. The CDR3 has 13 residues. CDR1 and CDR2 from the germline V gene are SGHRS and YFSETQ. Deletions cut 7 bases from V and 4 bases from J, with 15 bases between.